Following are 27 T cell receptor beta chains from one sample sequenced in a study of blood T cell repertoires in COVID-19. Measured with immunoSEQ multiplex PCR; TCRdb has only the in-frame clones, and not every one. The sample has approximately 99,000 clones; over 75% are singletons. The sequencing sample was made of peripheral blood. The source of these receptors is a woman in her seventies with acute or convalescent COVID-19.

The gene calls are TRBV6-1 and TRBJ2-1; 7 bases map to TRBD1. Trimming took 5 bases from V and 6 from J; bases not matched to a gene: 10. CDR1 MNHNS and CDR2 SASEGT come from the germline V gene. The CDR3 loop spans 15 amino acids. The chain's CDR3 is CASSTAGTDFNEQFF. The DNA of the CDR3 is TGTGCCAGCAGTACGGCCGGGACAGATTTCAATGAGCAGTTCTTC.

This clone was seen a few times. The V and J genes are TRBV5-4 and TRBJ1-2, with 8 positions matching TRBD1. Germline CDR1 reads SGHNT; CDR2 reads YYREEE (reference sequence). Unmatched junction bases numbered 7, after V lost 0 bases and J lost 6 bases. This CDR3 comprises 15 residues. The CDR3 DNA sequence: TGTGCCAGCAGCTTGGTGGAGAGACAGGGGCATGGCTACACCTTC. It specifies CASSLVERQGHGYTF.

This chain joins TRBV19 and TRBJ2-2; 8 bases fit TRBD2. Germline trimming cut 4 bases from V and 2 bases from J; bases unmatched to any gene: 9. The CDR3 sequence is 17 residues long. CDR1 is LNHDA and CDR2 is SQIVND in the germline V gene (reference sequence). CDR3 protein: CASSKSRGGLNTGELFF. The CDR3 DNA reads as TGTGCCAGTAGTAAGAGCCGCGGGGGGTTAAACACCGGGGAGCTGTTTTTT.

The rearrangement links TRBV7-2 to TRBJ2-3; D is uncertain. Looked up from germline, CDR1 is SGHTA and CDR2 is FQGNSA. The V and J ends lost 5 bases and 1 base respectively, with 10 bases between them. The CDR3 contains 14 residues. The CDR3 DNA reads as TGTGCCAGCAGCCCCACAGTGGGCACAGATACGCAGTATTTT. Translated, it gives CASSPTVGTDTQYF.

The genes are TRBV10-3 and TRBJ1-1; unclear D gene. The CDR3 is made up of 15 amino acids. In germline, CDR1 is ENHRY, CDR2 SYGVKD. The ends were cut back, 0 bases at V and 1 base at J, with 9 bases in the middle. CDR3 protein: CAISESNAGNTEAFF. CDR3 nucleotides: TGTGCCATCAGTGAGTCGAACGCCGGGAACACTGAAGCTTTCTTT.

The J gene is TRBJ1-6, the V gene TRBV6-1, with D possibly being TRBD1 (6 bases). The CDR3 extends over 19 amino acids. Germline V gene data show CDR1 as MNHNS and CDR2 as SASEGT. V was shortened by 0 bases and J by 1 base, with 16 bases between the two germline ends. CDR3 DNA sequence: TGTGCCAGCAGTGAAGCGAAACAGGGAAAGGTTTCCTATAATTCACCCCTCCACTTT. Residues: CASSEAKQGKVSYNSPLHF.

This clone appeared a single time. The CDR3 sequence: CASSLGTSGGNEQFF. CDR3 DNA sequence: TGTGCCAGCAGTTTGGGGACTAGCGGGGGTAATGAGCAGTTCTTC. The rearrangement uses TRBV6-2 or TRBV6-3 and TRBJ2-1; TRBD2 aligns across 14 bases. Losses at the gene ends were 4 bases for V and 7 bases for J; bases not matched to a gene: 3. The germline V gene has CDR1 MNHEY and CDR2 SVGEGT. CDR3 length: 15 amino acids.

The chain joins TRBV6-5 to TRBJ1-2; 9 nucleotides align to TRBD1. CDR1 MNHEY and CDR2 SVGAGI come from the germline V gene. The CDR3 has 14 amino acids. V lost 4 bases and J lost 7; bases outside the gene matches: 7. The CDR3 sequence is CASSFEQGASGYTF. DNA of the CDR3: TGTGCCAGCAGTTTTGAACAGGGGGCCTCTGGCTACACCTTC.

This sequence joins TRBV10-3 and TRBJ2-4, with 10 bases that match TRBD1. The CDR3 has 16 residues. CDR1 is ENHRY and CDR2 is SYGVKD in the germline V gene. V trimming: 3 bases; J trimming: 4 bases; junction bases outside the gene matches: 6. CDR3 nucleotide sequence: TGTGCCATCAGTGATCAGGGACAGGGGACTAAAAACATTCAGTACTTC. This codes for CAISDQGQGTKNIQYF.

This chain uses TRBV19 with TRBJ1-2; 11 positions match TRBD1. This CDR3 is built from 17 residues. Losses at the gene ends were 0 bases for V and 3 bases for J; bases not matched to a gene: 6. Germline CDR1 reads LNHDA; CDR2 reads SQIVND (reference sequence). The CDR3 is CASSIDLGQGADYGYTF. For the CDR3, the DNA is TGTGCCAGTAGTATAGATCTAGGACAGGGGGCTGACTATGGCTACACCTTC.

This chain links TRBV29-1 with TRBJ2-3, with D perhaps TRBD2 (5 bases). The CDR3 spans 12 residues. Germline CDR1 is SQVTM and CDR2 is ANQGSEA. The V end lost 5 bases, the J end lost 0 bases, and 6 bases lay between the germline ends. DNA of the CDR3: TGCAGCGTTTGGACTAGCACAGATACGCAGTATTTT. Protein sequence: CSVWTSTDTQYF.

This chain joins TRBV5-1 and TRBJ1-2, with 7 bases lining up with TRBD1. V shed 3 bases and J 3 bases; nucleotides not matched to a gene: 8. CDR3 length: 15 amino acids. Germline loops: CDR1 SGHRS, CDR2 YFSETQ. CDR3 in DNA: TGCGCCAGCAGCTGGGGGACAGCCACACACTATGGCTACACCTTC. Its protein is CASSWGTATHYGYTF.

The rearrangement uses TRBV19 and TRBJ2-1, with D possibly TRBD1 on 5 matching bases. The germline V gene has CDR1 LNHDA and CDR2 SQIVND (reference sequence). V lost 3 bases and J lost 7, with 13 bases in between. CDR3 size: 14 residues. The CDR3 region is CASSIQGSSNEQFF. CDR3 DNA: TGTGCCAGTAGTATCCAGGGTTCTTCGAATGAGCAGTTCTTC.

The CDR3 nucleotides read TGTGCCAGCAGCTTATCCCCCCCGGGAGGCCCCCAGGGCGGGGAGCTGTTTTTT. This sequence encodes CASSLSPPGGPQGGELFF. This rearrangement joins TRBV7-8 to TRBJ2-2; 7 bases fit TRBD2. CDR3 length: 18 amino acids. The V gene's germline CDR1 is SGHVS and CDR2 FQNEAQ. V gave up 2 bases and J gave up 7 bases; unmatched junction bases: 16.

This chain connects TRBV19 to TRBJ2-3; 8 bases are a match to TRBD1. J gave up 3 bases and V 5 bases, and 4 bases lay outside the gene matches. Looked up from germline, CDR1 is LNHDA and CDR2 is SQIVND (reference sequence). This CDR3 contains 14 residues. The CDR3 coding sequence is TGTGCCAGTAGTCCACGGACAGGGACAGATACGCAGTATTTT. Its protein product is CASSPRTGTDTQYF.

A few counts support this clone. The chain links TRBV11-2 to TRBJ1-5, with 10 nucleotides matching TRBD1. CDR1 is SGHAT and CDR2 is FQNNGV in the germline V gene. The V segment lost 5 bases and the J segment 7 bases; nucleotides outside the gene matches: 2. CDR3 length equals 13 residues. CDR3 sequence (DNA): TGTGCCAGCAGCCGGGACAGGGGCCAGCCCCAGCATTTT. Translation: CASSRDRGQPQHF.

The rearrangement links TRBV19 to TRBJ2-5; 15 positions match TRBD2. The V and J ends lost 4 bases and 4 bases, in that order; junction bases with no gene match: 4. Per the germline V gene, CDR1 is LNHDA and CDR2 is SQIVND (reference sequence). This CDR3 comprises 16 residues. CDR3 region: CASSKWGLAGGETQYF. CDR3 DNA: TGTGCCAGTAGTAAGTGGGGACTAGCGGGAGGAGAGACCCAGTACTTC.

J is TRBJ2-3 and V is TRBV7-2; D may be TRBD1 (6 bases). Germline lookup yields CDR1 SGHTA and CDR2 FQGNSA. Deletions cut 2 bases from V and 5 bases from J, with 8 bases between. CDR3 length equals 13 residues. In DNA, the CDR3 is TGTGCCAGCAGCTTAACCAGGGGAGATACGCAGTATTTT. Protein sequence: CASSLTRGDTQYF.

V gene TRBV7-2 combines with J gene TRBJ2-5, with D unclear. Per the germline V gene, CDR1 is SGHTA and CDR2 is FQGNSA. Between the trimmed V and J ends, which lost 3 bases and 4 bases, there was a span of 9 bases. The CDR3 runs to 13 residues. The CDR3 coding sequence is TGTGCCAGCAGCTTTAGCTCTCGAGAGACCCAGTACTTC. Translated: CASSFSSRETQYF.

This rearrangement joins TRBV7-9 to TRBJ1-2; no definite D call. The length of the CDR3 is 12 residues. Germline V gene lookup returns CDR1 SEHNR and CDR2 FQNEAQ (reference sequence). Trimming took 5 bases from V and 0 from J, leaving 4 bases between them. Written as DNA, the CDR3 is TGTGCCAGCAGCCCCGCTAACTATGGCTACACCTTC. Translation: CASSPANYGYTF.

The chain links TRBV30 to TRBJ1-2; 8 nucleotides align to TRBD1. Losses at the gene ends were 5 bases for V and 4 bases for J; bases not matched to a gene: 9. The CDR3 is 14 amino acids. In germline, CDR1 is GTSNPN, CDR2 SVGIG (reference sequence). For the CDR3, the DNA is TGTGCCTGGGAGGACAGGGCTGAAGGCTATGGCTACACCTTC. It translates to CAWEDRAEGYGYTF.

The chain uses TRBV28 and TRBJ1-3, with 8 nucleotides matching TRBD1. This CDR3 has 15 amino acids. Losses at the gene ends were 8 bases for V and 4 bases for J; bases not matched to a gene: 10. The germline CDR1 and CDR2 sequences are MDHEN and SYDVKM. The CDR3 region is CASLSAGTGGNTIYF. CDR3 sequence (DNA): TGTGCCAGCCTATCCGCCGGGACAGGAGGAAACACCATATATTTT.

The CDR3 DNA reads TGTGCCAGCAGCCAAGGGGCGACAGGGTGGCGTGAGCAGTTCTTC. Protein sequence: CASSQGATGWREQFF. The chain has TRBV14 and TRBJ2-1, with 7 positions matching TRBD1. With V trimmed by 1 base and J by 9 bases, 9 bases remained unmatched. Looked up from germline, CDR1 is SGHDN and CDR2 is FVKESK. The CDR3 is 15 amino acids.

The rearrangement uses TRBV5-1 and TRBJ2-2; D is undetermined. The CDR3 runs 15 residues. CDR1 and CDR2 (germline): SGHRS, YFSETQ. The V and J ends lost 0 bases and 0 bases respectively, with 6 bases between them. For the CDR3, the DNA is TGCGCCAGCAGCTTGGACAGAACGAACACCGGGGAGCTGTTTTTT. Amino acid sequence: CASSLDRTNTGELFF.

This chain uses TRBV19 with TRBJ1-4; D might be TRBD1 (6 bases). V dropped 3 bases and J dropped 7 bases, with 12 bases sitting between them. Germline V gene lookup returns CDR1 LNHDA and CDR2 SQIVND (reference sequence). The CDR3 loop spans 14 amino acids. The DNA for the CDR3 is TGTGCCAGTAGTATCGGGACATCCCCTGAAAAACTGTTTTTT. Encoded protein: CASSIGTSPEKLFF.

The chain uses TRBV2 and TRBJ2-1; 8 bases fit TRBD2. Unmatched junction bases numbered 10, after V lost 4 bases and J lost 8 bases. CDR3 size: 15 residues. Germline loops: CDR1 SNHLY, CDR2 FYNNEI. The chain's CDR3 is CASSVVAGRRDEQFF. The CDR3 DNA follows: TGTGCCAGCAGTGTCGTAGCGGGGAGACGGGATGAGCAGTTCTTC.

The CDR3 DNA reads as TGTGCCAGCAGTTTATTTATTTTACAGCAAGGTTCACCCCTCCACTTT. Translating it yields CASSLFILQQGSPLHF. The rearrangement joins TRBV28 to TRBJ1-6; no reliable D call. Trimming left V 1 base short and J 9 bases short, with 16 bases between. The CDR3 runs to 16 residues. Germline CDR1 reads MDHEN; CDR2 reads SYDVKM.